The sequence of this T cell receptor beta chain was determined in a study of blood T cell repertoires in COVID-19. Across the study: Spain, Italy and the United States supplied samples that represented acute and convalescent COVID-19. T cells, B-cell-depleted T cells, or PBMCs supplied cDNA or gDNA.

Authors' data handling: From reference gene primer amplification, estimates of nucleated cell counts were derived. TCRdb's table, derived via immunoSEQ multiplex PCR, lists solely in-frame clones and lacks some. V and J calls and clone size come straight from that table; D and trimming were deduced from the DNA. The table lists under 75,000 clones, approximately 75% of them singletons. Sequencing was performed on peripheral blood. This clonotype was sampled from a woman aged 55 to 70 with acute or convalescent COVID-19.

CDR3 protein: CASVRRGAYNSPLHF. The CDR3 DNA follows: TGTGCCAGCGTACGCCGGGGGGCCTATAATTCACCCCTCCACTTT. This sequence joins TRBV5-6 and TRBJ1-6, with a possible D match to TRBD1 (5 bases). This CDR3 is 15 amino acids long. Deletions cut 7 bases from V and 2 bases from J, with 13 bases between. The V gene's germline CDR1 is SGHDT and CDR2 YYEEEE.